The rows below give T cell receptor beta chains drawn from one sample of a study of cytomegalovirus exposure and HLA in healthy donors. The method was immunoSEQ multiplex PCR; TCRdb's version includes in-frame clones alone and lacks a portion of them. The sample yields 250,000 or so clones, around 90% seen once. Sequencing used PBMCs. The receptors were sampled from a girl aged 2 to 10 in good health and CMV-seronegative. Each CDR3 is given with its conserved first and last residue. A D gene is named only where the DNA matches it firmly. Where a row states a size, it is once, few, many or the class of an expanded clone; other rows omit it.

j_call | clone_size | v_call | d_call | cdr3_nt | cdr3_aa
TRBJ2-4 | NA | TRBV2 | NA | TGTGCCAGCAGCTCGGGACTTGCAAACATTCAGTACTTC | CASSSGLANIQYF
TRBJ2-1 | NA | TRBV6-1 | TRBD1 | TGTGCCAGCACCCAACAGGGGGAAACTTACAATGAGCAGTTCTTC | CASTQQGETYNEQFF
TRBJ2-5 | NA | TRBV21-1 | NA | TGTGCCAGCAGCCGCGGGACAGGGGCGCCCCGAATACAAGAGACCCAGTACTTC | CASSRGTGAPRIQETQYF
TRBJ2-7 | NA | TRBV7-6 | TRBD2 | TGTGCCAGCAGCCCTGAGGTAGCGGGATCCTACGAGCAGTACTTC | CASSPEVAGSYEQYF
TRBJ1-5 | NA | TRBV7-9 | TRBD1 | TGTGCCAGCAGCTTAGGAGGGTACAGGGGTAGCAATCAGCCCCAGCATTTT | CASSLGGYRGSNQPQHF
TRBJ1-2 | NA | TRBV28 | NA | TGTGCCAGCAGTTTTGACGGGAACTATGGCTACACCTTC | CASSFDGNYGYTF
TRBJ2-5 | NA | TRBV5-1 | TRBD1 | TGCGCCAGCAGCCTCCCTTCGACAGGGAACGTGGAGACCCAGTACTTC | CASSLPSTGNVETQYF
TRBJ1-4 | NA | TRBV11-2 | TRBD1 | TGTGCCAGCAGCTCACTACAGGGGGCTGAAAAACTGTTTTTT | CASSSLQGAEKLFF
TRBJ1-5 | NA | TRBV5-6 | NA | TGTGCCAGCACCGAGGGCGGGAACCAGCCCCAGCATTTT | CASTEGGNQPQHF
TRBJ2-1 | NA | TRBV9 | NA | TGTGCCAGCAGCGTAGGTGAGGCAACCTACAATGAGCAGTTCTTC | CASSVGEATYNEQFF
TRBJ2-3 | NA | TRBV6-6 | TRBD1 | TGTGCCAGCAGTACCGGACAGGGGTACACAGATACGCAGTATTTT | CASSTGQGYTDTQYF
TRBJ1-5 | NA | TRBV6-1 | TRBD1 | TGTGCCAGCAGCCGAGACAGGGGCGACAATCAGCCCCAGCATTTT | CASSRDRGDNQPQHF
TRBJ2-7 | NA | TRBV2 | NA | TGTGCCAGCAGTGTACAGGGAAGCGGCTACGAGCAGTACTTC | CASSVQGSGYEQYF
TRBJ2-3 | NA | TRBV7-2 | NA | TGTGCCAGCAGCTTATTCTGGGGCAGGAGCACAGATACGCAGTATTTT | CASSLFWGRSTDTQYF
TRBJ2-1 | NA | TRBV6-5 | TRBD2 | TGTGCCAGCAGTTCCCTAGCGGGGGGGGAGAATGAGCAGTTCTTC | CASSSLAGGENEQFF
TRBJ1-2 | NA | TRBV6-5 | TRBD1 | TGTGCCAGCAGTTTAGGGCAGGGGGCGACCTATGGCTACACCTTC | CASSLGQGATYGYTF
TRBJ2-7 | once | TRBV2 | TRBD2 | TGTGCCAGCAGTCCCACCCGACTAGCGGCCTACGGGGAGCAGTACTTC | CASSPTRLAAYGEQYF
TRBJ2-2 | NA | TRBV15 | NA | TGTGCCACCAGCAGAGTTGCGCTCGCGCCCGGGGAGCTGTTTTTT | CATSRVALAPGELFF
TRBJ2-1 | NA | TRBV7-9 | NA | TGTGCCAGCAGCTTAGCGGGAGGTCAAAACAATGAGCAGTTCTTC | CASSLAGGQNNEQFF
TRBJ1-3 | NA | TRBV10-3 | NA | TGTGCCATCAGTGAAACTCCAGGCCTTGACACCATATATTTT | CAISETPGLDTIYF
TRBJ1-2 | NA | TRBV11-2 | NA | TGTGCCAGCAGCTTAGAGGGGCGGGGGGACTATGGCTACACCTTC | CASSLEGRGDYGYTF
TRBJ1-4 | NA | TRBV25-1 | TRBD1 | TGTGCCAGCAGAGAGACAGGGTGGGGGAATGAAAAACTGTTTTTT | CASRETGWGNEKLFF
TRBJ2-7 | NA | TRBV10-3 | NA | TGTGCCATCAGTGTTGGCCGGGATAACTACGAGCAGTACTTC | CAISVGRDNYEQYF
TRBJ1-1 | NA | TRBV19 | NA | TGTGCCACCGACAGCGGGCTGAACACTGAAGCTTTCTTT | CATDSGLNTEAFF
TRBJ2-3 | NA | TRBV19 | NA | TGTGCCAGTAGTCTCGGGACATCTAGCACAGATACGCAGTATTTT | CASSLGTSSTDTQYF
TRBJ2-1 | NA | TRBV30 | NA | TGTGCCTGGAGTCTAAGTCGACCAAGGGGCTCCTACAATGAGCAGTTCTTC | CAWSLSRPRGSYNEQFF